These T cell receptor beta chains were read from a single sample in a study of cytomegalovirus exposure and HLA in healthy donors. TCRdb keeps only in-frame clones here, not all; method: immunoSEQ multiplex PCR. The table lists hundreds of thousands of clones, approximately 84% of them singletons. Sequencing was performed on PBMCs. Receptors were obtained from a woman in her 30s in good health and CMV-seropositive. Each CDR3 is given with its conserved first and last residue. A D gene is named only where the DNA matches it firmly. Expanded clones are given a class, and other clones once, few, many or no size at all.

j_call d_call v_call clone_size cdr3_nt cdr3_aa
TRBJ2-2 NA TRBV19 NA TGTGCCAGTAGTATTGCTTCGGACTATCCCGGGGAGCTGTTTTTT CASSIASDYPGELFF
TRBJ2-7 NA TRBV6-1 NA TGTGCCAGCATTACTCCCCCCTGGTCAGGGCGCGAGCAGTACTTC CASITPPWSGREQYF
TRBJ2-6 NA TRBV13 NA TGTGCCAGCAGGAGTATCTCTGGGGCCAACGTCCTGACTTTC CASRSISGANVLTF
TRBJ2-7 NA TRBV5-1 NA TGCGCCAGCAGCCTTACCCTCCCTACTGAAGATGGGCAGTACTTC CASSLTLPTEDGQYF
TRBJ2-7 TRBD2 TRBV5-1 NA TGCGCCAGCAGCTGGGGGAGGGGTTTCGGCTACGAGCAGTACTTC CASSWGRGFGYEQYF
TRBJ1-5 NA TRBV19 once TGTGCCAGTAGTACCGGGGGAGAACGACAGCCCCAGCATTTT CASSTGGERQPQHF
TRBJ2-7 TRBD1 TRBV6-1 NA TGTGCCAGCAGTTCTGACAGGGGGATCTACGAGCAGTACTTC CASSSDRGIYEQYF
TRBJ2-7 NA TRBV11-3 NA TGTGCCAGCAGCTCAGGACGCAGGGCACGTCCCTACGAGCAGTACTTC CASSSGRRARPYEQYF
TRBJ1-5 NA TRBV27 NA TGTGCCAGCAGTTTTACAGGGCACCAGCCCCAGCATTTT CASSFTGHQPQHF
TRBJ2-7 TRBD1 TRBV29-1 NA TGCAGCGTTGATCGGACAGGGGACTCCTACGAGCAGTACTTC CSVDRTGDSYEQYF
TRBJ1-1 TRBD1 TRBV19 once TGTGCCAGTATAGTAGACAGATCAAGGGGGCTAACTGAAGCTTTCTTT CASIVDRSRGLTEAFF
TRBJ2-3 NA TRBV10-3 NA TGTGCCATCAGTGAGTCGGGCCCCAGAGAGGGTCTGGATACGCAGTATTTT CAISESGPREGLDTQYF
TRBJ2-5 TRBD1 TRBV28 NA TGTGCCAGCAGTTTATTAGGGGGCCGATTGGAGACCCAGTACTTC CASSLLGGRLETQYF
TRBJ2-2 NA TRBV11-3 NA TGTGCCAGCAGCTTAGGAGGGTGGACCGGGGAGCTGTTTTTT CASSLGGWTGELFF
TRBJ1-1 NA TRBV2 once TGTGCCAGCAGTACGGGACACAGGAACACTGAAGCTTTCTTT CASSTGHRNTEAFF
TRBJ2-7 TRBD1 TRBV27 NA TGTGCCAGCAGTTCGGACAGGTTGGCCTACGAGCAGTACTTC CASSSDRLAYEQYF
TRBJ2-7 TRBD2 TRBV6-1 NA TGTGCCAGCAAAGTTACTAGCGGGACCTCCTACGAGCAGTACTTC CASKVTSGTSYEQYF
TRBJ1-2 TRBD1 TRBV15 NA TGTGCCACCAGCAGACAGGGGGCGCGTAACTATGGCTACACCTTC CATSRQGARNYGYTF
TRBJ2-7 TRBD2 TRBV7-9 few TGTGCCAGCACGGGACTAGGTTTGAGCGAGCAGTACTTC CASTGLGLSEQYF
TRBJ1-3 NA TRBV11-3 NA TGTGCCAGCAGCTCCTCCTCTGGAAACACCATATATTTT CASSSSSGNTIYF
TRBJ1-5 TRBD1 TRBV19 NA TGTGCCAGTAGTTCAGGGACAGGGACTTTCGTAGGGCCCCAGCATTTT CASSSGTGTFVGPQHF
TRBJ2-3 NA TRBV5-4 NA TGTGCCAGCAGCCCCCGGACAGATACGCAGTATTTT CASSPRTDTQYF
TRBJ1-2 NA TRBV7-8 NA TGTGCCAGCAGCCCCCTCGAGGCCCACTATGGCTACACCTTC CASSPLEAHYGYTF
TRBJ2-5 TRBD1 TRBV27 few TGTGCCAGCAGTGTATCCAGGGGGCGCGGGCAAGAGACCCAGTACTTC CASSVSRGRGQETQYF
TRBJ1-1 NA TRBV10-1 NA TGCGCCAGCAGCCAGGGGAACACTGAAGCTTTCTTT CASSQGNTEAFF
TRBJ2-7 TRBD2 TRBV2 NA TGTGCCAGCTATGGGACTAGCGGTACCCCCTACGAGCAGTACTTC CASYGTSGTPYEQYF
TRBJ2-1 TRBD2 TRBV28 NA TGTGCCAGCAGTTCGCCCGGACTAGCGGGAGGGCCCTACAATGAGCAGTTCTTC CASSSPGLAGGPYNEQFF
TRBJ2-1 NA TRBV27 NA TGTGCCAGCAGTTTCACTGACTACAATGAGCAGTTCTTC CASSFTDYNEQFF
TRBJ2-5 TRBD2 TRBV2 NA TGTGCCAGCAGTACCCCACTAGCGGGGTCCCAAGAGACCCAGTACTTC CASSTPLAGSQETQYF
TRBJ1-2 NA TRBV5-4 NA TGTGCCAGCAGCTTGGCCCGTCGTAAAGGCTACACCTTC CASSLARRKGYTF
TRBJ2-2 NA TRBV27 NA TGTGCCAGCAGTTTGTGGGCGGGAATGAACACCGGGGAGCTGTTTTTT CASSLWAGMNTGELFF